This T cell receptor (beta chain) appears in the sequencing data of a study of shared clonotypes between healthy human individuals. Study-level results: In having few donors, the study represented limited genetic and exposure-history diversity.

TCRdb's copy holds only in-frame clones and misses some; the assay was immunoSEQ multiplex PCR. The sample has roughly 500,000 clones, about three quarters seen once. CDR3 size: 14 residues. V was shortened by 0 bases and J by 6 bases, with 9 bases between the two germline ends. From germline, CDR1 is MNHNS and CDR2 SASEGT. Regarding this clone: Its antigen is undetermined.

The TCR originated in a middle-aged woman in good health. Some clones in this sample may be carry-over from other donors' samples. V is TRBV6-1 and J is TRBJ2-1; no reliable D call. Specimen: PBMCs. The CDR3 is CASSEALRSNEQFF. In DNA, the CDR3 is TGTGCCAGCAGTGAAGCGCTAAGATCCAATGAGCAGTTCTTC.